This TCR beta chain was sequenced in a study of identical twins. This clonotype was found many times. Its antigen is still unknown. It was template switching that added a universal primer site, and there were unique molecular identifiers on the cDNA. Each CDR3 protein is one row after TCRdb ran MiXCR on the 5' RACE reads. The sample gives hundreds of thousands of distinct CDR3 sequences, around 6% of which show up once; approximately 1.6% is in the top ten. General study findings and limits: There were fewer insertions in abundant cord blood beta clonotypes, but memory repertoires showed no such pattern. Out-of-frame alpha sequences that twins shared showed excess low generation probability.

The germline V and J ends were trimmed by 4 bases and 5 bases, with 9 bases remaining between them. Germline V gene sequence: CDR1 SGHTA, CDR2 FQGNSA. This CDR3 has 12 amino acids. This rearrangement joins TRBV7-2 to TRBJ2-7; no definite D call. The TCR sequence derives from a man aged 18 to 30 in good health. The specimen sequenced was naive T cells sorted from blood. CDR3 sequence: CASSYARNEQYF. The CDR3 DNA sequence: TGTGCCAGCAGCTACGCTCGAAACGAGCAGTACTTC.